Listed here are 2 T cell receptor beta chains from one sample, sequenced in a study of resident and recirculating memory T cells in vitiligo. The repertoire was sequenced with immunoSEQ multiplex PCR; TCRdb's copy has only in-frame clones and lacks some. The sample lists about 76,000 clones, roughly nine tenths seen once, with about 4.8% in the top ten. Material for sequencing was blood. These receptors were collected from a male donor with vitiligo.

CDR3 DNA sequence: TGTGCCAGCAGTGATAAGCGGGCCTCCGGGTATACGCAGTATTTT. Translating gives CASSDKRASGYTQYF. The chain carries TRBV25-1 and TRBJ2-3; possible D gene TRBD2, 6 bases. In germline, CDR1 is MGHDK, CDR2 SYGVNS. The CDR3 consists of 15 residues. Trimming removed 3 bases at V and 7 bases at J, with 17 bases between.

The chain joins TRBV2 to TRBJ2-7; 9 bases align to TRBD2. The CDR3 totals 15 residues. With 4 bases clipped from V and 3 bases from J, the junction kept 7 bases outside the gene matches. Germline-derived CDR1 and CDR2 are SNHLY and FYNNEI. CDR3 region: CASSVSAGGLYEQYF. The CDR3 bases are TGTGCCAGCAGTGTCTCAGCGGGAGGCCTCTACGAGCAGTACTTC.